This T cell receptor beta chain emerged from a study of Tregs in tolerant kidney transplant recipients. The study's findings and limits: This study did not directly address biological reproducibility.

A note on this clone: The antigen is not known.

Sequenced by immunoSEQ multiplex PCR; TCRdb stores in-frame clones only, minus some. This repertoire includes some 2,900 clones. Recipient PBMCs carried a CFSE label and met irradiated graft donor PBMCs for approximately six days before FACS sorting. This specimen was CD8+ T cells from blood cultured with allogeneic cells, taken before the transplant. The sequence was obtained from a human patient who received a combined kidney and bone marrow transplant.

The CDR3 DNA, read in part, is TGTGCCAGCAGTCAAGTAGCGGGAGTACTCCCAGATACG. Protein sequence: CASSQVAGVLPDT. The entire CDR3 is CASSQVAGVLPDTQYF. The V call is TRBV28, the J call TRBJ2-3; 9 nucleotides align to TRBD2. The CDR3 goes on 3 residues after the read ends, and that part is filled in from the germline J gene. The CDR3 contains 16 residues. V gave up 5 bases and J gave up 4 bases; unmatched junction bases: 10. Per germline, CDR1 MDHEN and CDR2 SYDVKM.